The 26 T cell receptor beta chains listed next were all sequenced from one sample in a study of cytotoxic CD8 clonotypes in ibrutinib-treated CLL. Assay used: immunoSEQ multiplex PCR; TCRdb lists only in-frame clones, some missing. Of about 300,000 clones in the sample, roughly 76% are singletons; the top ten hold about 5.3%. The sample consisted of PBMCs, taken at disease progression, from a patient treated with ibrutinib. Receptor source: a human donor with chronic lymphocytic leukemia.

This sequence joins TRBV7-9 and TRBJ2-3; 8 bases map to TRBD2. This CDR3 is 17 amino acids long. V gave up 0 bases and J gave up 1 base; unmatched junction bases: 6. The germline V gene encodes CDR1 SEHNR and CDR2 FQNEAQ (reference sequence). CDR3 nucleotide sequence: TGTGCCAGCAGCTTAGCGCTGTCTAGCGGGCGCACAGATACGCAGTATTTT. It specifies CASSLALSSGRTDTQYF.

This clone was observed a handful of times. V gene TRBV7-6 combines with J gene TRBJ2-1; weak D call: TRBD1 (6 bases). V dropped 4 bases and J dropped 6 bases, with 7 bases sitting between them. Per germline, CDR1 SGHVS and CDR2 FNYEAQ. CDR3 length: 12 amino acids. The CDR3 bases are TGTGCCAGCAGCTGGACAGTCAATGAGCAGTTCTTC. Translated: CASSWTVNEQFF.

This chain links TRBV2 with TRBJ2-7; TRBD1 is a possible D gene (7 bases). V was clipped by 7 bases and J by 4 bases, with 23 bases between them. The CDR3 has 16 residues. Looked up from germline, CDR1 is SNHLY and CDR2 is FYNNEI. CDR3 coding DNA: TGTGCCAGCACTCTGGGGGGTGGGACAGTGACTTACGAGCAGTACTTC. Translated, it gives CASTLGGGTVTYEQYF.

The J gene is TRBJ2-1, the V gene TRBV4-3; D is unresolved. Looked up from germline, CDR1 is LGHNA and CDR2 is YSLEER. The CDR3 contains 15 residues. Trimming took off 3 bases at V and 0 bases at J, with 9 bases between the two ends. The CDR3 here is CASSQGWFSYNEQFF. The CDR3 DNA reads as TGCGCCAGCAGCCAGGGGTGGTTCTCCTACAATGAGCAGTTCTTC.

V gene TRBV27 combines with J gene TRBJ2-7; D is possibly TRBD1 (5 bases). Germline V gene lookup returns CDR1 MNHEY and CDR2 SMNVEV (reference sequence). This CDR3 region has 14 residues. The V end was cut by 6 bases, the J end by 0 bases, with 12 bases between. CDR3 DNA sequence: TGTGCCAGCAGCGCCAGGGTACCCTCCTACGAGCAGTACTTC. Protein product: CASSARVPSYEQYF.

Written as DNA, the CDR3 is TGTGCCTGGAGCCGACCTTCTCGTCTACCCAAATCAGATACGCAGTATTTT. It codes for CAWSRPSRLPKSDTQYF. The rearrangement joins TRBV30 to TRBJ2-3, with D hard to call. This CDR3 contains 17 residues. Deletions cut 3 bases from V and 4 bases from J, with 23 bases between. From germline, CDR1 is GTSNPN and CDR2 SVGIG (reference sequence).

Only one count was recorded for this clone. The chain uses TRBV5-1 and TRBJ1-1, with D possibly TRBD1 on 6 matching bases. In germline, CDR1 is SGHRS, CDR2 YFSETQ. The CDR3 is made up of 15 amino acids. Trimming removed 2 bases from V and 13 bases from J, with 24 bases in between. The chain's CDR3 is CASSLSDRDTAQGFF. The CDR3 nucleotides are TGCGCCAGCAGCTTATCCGATAGGGACACAGCCCAGGGTTTCTTT.

The genes are TRBV5-6 and TRBJ1-4, with D unresolved. The CDR3 runs to 13 residues. V lost 1 base to trimming and J lost 6 bases, with 7 bases between them. CDR1 SGHDT and CDR2 YYEEEE come from the germline V gene. The CDR3 protein is CASSLYVDEKLFF. As DNA, the CDR3 is TGTGCCAGCAGCTTGTACGTTGATGAAAAACTGTTTTTT.

The chain is built from TRBV2 and TRBJ2-3; perhaps D is TRBD1 or TRBD2 (5 bases each). Trimming shortened V by 6 bases and J by 0 bases, and 16 bases separated the two germline ends. The CDR3 runs 16 residues. Germline CDR1 and CDR2: SNHLY and FYNNEI. CDR3 nucleotides: TGTGCCAGCAGCCTCCGAGAGGGGTCTAGCACAGATACGCAGTATTTT. Translation gives CASSLREGSSTDTQYF.

V usage is TRBV6-1 and J usage is TRBJ1-2, with D perhaps TRBD1 (5 bases). The CDR3 has 13 amino acids. Trimming stripped 1 base from V and 4 bases from J, with 7 bases between. CDR1 MNHNS and CDR2 SASEGT come from the germline V gene. CDR3 coding DNA: TGTGCCAGCAGTGAAGTAGGGGTCTATGGCTACACCTTC. It yields the protein CASSEVGVYGYTF.

The CDR3 sequence: CASSHLMTSAETQYF. The CDR3 bases are TGTGCCAGCAGCCACCTAATGACTAGCGCGGAGACCCAGTACTTC. The V and J genes are TRBV7-9 and TRBJ2-5, with 8 bases aligning to TRBD2. The CDR3 has 15 amino acids. V shed 5 bases and J 5 bases; nucleotides not matched to a gene: 10. In germline, CDR1 is SEHNR, CDR2 FQNEAQ (reference sequence).

The chain carries TRBV28 and TRBJ2-7, with D perhaps given as TRBD1 or TRBD2 (7 bases each). Trimming left V 5 bases short and J 3 bases short, with 14 bases between. Germline V gene data show CDR1 as MDHEN and CDR2 as SYDVKM. This CDR3 has 14 amino acids. The CDR3 protein is CASSKQGGYYEQYF. The DNA for the CDR3 is TGTGCCAGCAGTAAGCAGGGGGGGTACTACGAGCAGTACTTC.

The rearrangement joins TRBV6-5 to TRBJ2-1; possibly TRBD2 for D (5 bases). Germline assignment: CDR1 MNHEY and CDR2 SVGAGI. With 0 bases removed from V and 10 bases from J, the gap between germline ends came to 19 bases. There are 16 residues in the CDR3. CDR3 residues: CASSYSASGAFGEQFF. In DNA, the CDR3 is TGTGCCAGCAGTTACTCAGCGAGCGGAGCCTTCGGAGAGCAGTTCTTC.

CDR3 loop: CASSVGGEGHSYNEQFF. The CDR3 DNA reads TGTGCCAGCAGCGTAGGGGGAGAGGGCCACTCCTACAATGAGCAGTTCTTC. V and J are TRBV9 and TRBJ2-1; TRBD2 is a possible D gene (5 bases). V dropped 0 bases and J dropped 0 bases, with 13 bases sitting between them. There are 17 residues in the CDR3. Germline CDR1 reads SGDLS; CDR2 reads YYNGEE.

The J gene is TRBJ2-7, the V gene TRBV19; TRBD2 matches at 8 bases. Germline values: CDR1 LNHDA, CDR2 SQIVND (reference sequence). V shed 5 bases, J shed 3 bases, and the junction held 6 bases outside the gene matches. CDR3 size: 14 residues. The chain's CDR3 is CASSASSGDYEQYF. As DNA, the CDR3 is TGTGCCAGTAGTGCCAGTAGCGGGGACTACGAGCAGTACTTC.

The rearrangement links TRBV2 to TRBJ2-3; no clear D gene. Trimming pared 6 bases from V and 0 bases from J, leaving 10 bases between. Germline V lookup: CDR1 SNHLY, CDR2 FYNNEI. This CDR3 region has 14 residues. The CDR3 DNA reads TGTGCCAGCAGATTAGTCTCTAGCACAGATACGCAGTATTTT. Translating it yields CASRLVSSTDTQYF.

V is TRBV7-2 and J is TRBJ2-3; 8 nucleotides align to TRBD1. CDR3 length: 17 amino acids. V shed 5 bases, J shed 5 bases, and the junction held 15 bases outside the gene matches. Germline CDR1 is SGHTA and CDR2 is FQGNSA. The CDR3 DNA reads TGTGCCAGCAGCGCGGCCCGGGCCAGGGGGCGGGGAGATACGCAGTATTTT. Amino acids: CASSAARARGRGDTQYF. The variable domain in full, with the rest retrieved from reference TRBV7-2 and TRBJ2-3, is GAGVSQSPSNKVTEKGKDVELRCDPISGHTALYWYRQSLGQGLEFLIYFQGNSAPDKSGLPSDRFSAERTGGSVSTLTIQRTQQEDSAVYLCASSAARARGRGDTQYFGPGTRLTVL.

The V call is TRBV10-3, the J call TRBJ1-2; D remains ambiguous. CDR1 is ENHRY, CDR2 SYGVKD, per germline. V gave up 1 base and J gave up 4 bases, with 7 bases separating them. The CDR3 totals 13 residues. The CDR3 DNA is TGTGCCATCAGTGAGTGGCGCAGCTATGGCTACACCTTC. It codes for CAISEWRSYGYTF.

The CDR3 DNA reads TGTGCCAGCAGCTTAGTTTTCGGGCGGAAAGGAGGCTTCGGCGAGCAGTACTTC. It specifies CASSLVFGRKGGFGEQYF. The chain is built from TRBV7-9 and TRBJ2-7; TRBD2 is a possible D gene (5 bases). Trimming stripped 1 base from V and 6 bases from J, with 25 bases between. The CDR3 contains 18 residues. CDR1 SEHNR and CDR2 FQNEAQ come from the germline V gene (reference sequence).

The V call is TRBV2, the J call TRBJ2-2; no reliable D call. Germline V lookup: CDR1 SNHLY, CDR2 FYNNEI. Between the trimmed V and J ends, which lost 6 bases and 2 bases, there was a span of 7 bases. CDR3 size: 13 residues. The DNA of the CDR3 is TGTGCCAGCAGGAAGTTCAACACCGGGGAGCTGTTTTTT. Residues: CASRKFNTGELFF. The whole variable domain, remainder taken from reference TRBV2 and TRBJ2-2, is EPEVTQTPSHQVTQMGQEVILRCVPISNHLYFYWYRQILGQKVEFLVSFYNNEISEKSEIFDDQFSVERPDGSNFTLKIRSTKLEDSAMYFCASRKFNTGELFFGEGSRLTVL.

This clone came up a few times. The J gene is TRBJ1-2, the V gene TRBV5-1; no clear D gene. The V end lost 4 bases, the J end lost 2 bases, and 12 bases lay between the germline ends. The CDR3 loop spans 14 amino acids. Germline CDR1 reads SGHRS; CDR2 reads YFSETQ. CDR3 protein: CASSQNKENYGYTF. As DNA, the CDR3 is TGCGCCAGCAGCCAGAACAAAGAAAACTATGGCTACACCTTC.

About this clone itself: Other DNA sequences in this specimen translate into the identical CDR3. V and J are TRBV28 and TRBJ2-7; D gene unclear. Germline V lookup: CDR1 MDHEN, CDR2 SYDVKM. V lost 6 bases, J lost 0 bases, and 12 bases lay in between. The CDR3 covers 14 residues. This CDR3 reads CASSLPGGSYEQYF. The CDR3 nucleotides read TGTGCCAGCAGCTTACCAGGCGGCTCCTACGAGCAGTACTTC.

CDR3 residues: CASSAKTGHNEQFF. Written as DNA, the CDR3 is TGTGCCAGCAGCGCCAAGACAGGTCACAATGAGCAGTTCTTC. The chain has TRBV9 and TRBJ2-1; possible D gene TRBD1, 6 bases. Germline V gene sequence: CDR1 SGDLS, CDR2 YYNGEE. Trimming shortened V by 3 bases and J by 5 bases, and 12 bases separated the two germline ends. The CDR3 is 14 residues long.

This chain links TRBV7-9 with TRBJ1-2, with a tentative D call TRBD1 (5 bases). The germline V and J ends were trimmed by 0 bases and 2 bases, with 7 bases remaining between them. Germline-derived CDR1 and CDR2 are SEHNR and FQNEAQ (reference sequence). CDR3 length equals 14 residues. CDR3 loop: CASSLAWGNYGYTF. In DNA form, the CDR3 reads TGTGCCAGCAGCTTAGCGTGGGGGAACTATGGCTACACCTTC.

The V call is TRBV18, the J call TRBJ2-5, with 10 bases fitting TRBD2. The CDR3 runs 15 residues. The V gene end was trimmed by 4 bases and the J gene end by 4 bases; junction bases not matched to a gene: 6. Germline V CDR1 and CDR2: KGHSH, LQKENI. Written as DNA, the CDR3 is TGTGCCAGCTCACTCGTCCTAGCGGGAGCAGAGACCCAGTACTTC. It encodes CASSLVLAGAETQYF.

The V and J genes are TRBV13 and TRBJ2-2; the match to TRBD2 covers 11 bases. Germline V gene sequence: CDR1 PRHDT, CDR2 FYEKMQ (reference sequence). V trimming: 1 base; J trimming: 4 bases; junction bases outside the gene matches: 11. There are 19 residues in the CDR3. The CDR3 nucleotides are TGTGCCAGCAGCTTAGCCCCCCTACTAGCGGGAGTGGGCACCGGGGAGCTGTTTTTT. Its protein product is CASSLAPLLAGVGTGELFF. Using reference TRBV13 and TRBJ2-2 for the parts outside the CDR3, the full variable domain is AAGVIQSPRHLIKEKRETATLKCYPIPRHDTVYWYQQGPGQDPQFLISFYEKMQSDKGSIPDRFSAQQFSDYHSELNMSSLELGDSALYFCASSLAPLLAGVGTGELFFGEGSRLTVL.